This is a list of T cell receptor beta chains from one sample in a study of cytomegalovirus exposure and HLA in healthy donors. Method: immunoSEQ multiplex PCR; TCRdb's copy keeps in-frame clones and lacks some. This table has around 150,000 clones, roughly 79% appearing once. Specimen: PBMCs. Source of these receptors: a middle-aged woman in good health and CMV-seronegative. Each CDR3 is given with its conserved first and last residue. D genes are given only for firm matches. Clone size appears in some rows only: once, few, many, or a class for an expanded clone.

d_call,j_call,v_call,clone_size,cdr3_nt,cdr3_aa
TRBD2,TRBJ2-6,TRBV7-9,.,TGTGCCAGCAGCCCCAGCGGGGCTGGGGCCAACGTCCTGACTTTC,CASSPSGAGANVLTF
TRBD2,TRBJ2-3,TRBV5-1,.,TGCGCCAGCAGCTTGGGCCCTAGCGGGAGCGGCGGCACAGATACGCAGTATTTT,CASSLGPSGSGGTDTQYF
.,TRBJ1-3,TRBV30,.,TGTGCCTGGAGTGTCGGGAACTCTGGAAACACCATATATTTT,CAWSVGNSGNTIYF
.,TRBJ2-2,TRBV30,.,TGTGCCTGGAGTGTGGGGAAGATTGGCCCGAACGGGGAGCCGTTTTTT,CAWSVGKIGPNGEPFF
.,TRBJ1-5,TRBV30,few,TGTGCCTGGAGTGTACAGGGCGGTCAGCCCCAGCATTTT,CAWSVQGGQPQHF
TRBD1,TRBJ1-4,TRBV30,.,TGTGCCTGGGACCCGGGACAGGGGCAGGGAAAACTGTTTTTT,CAWDPGQGQGKLFF
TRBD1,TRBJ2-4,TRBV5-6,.,TGTGCCAGCAGCTTGGAGGGGGCGGGCGCCAAAAACATTCAGTACTTC,CASSLEGAGAKNIQYF
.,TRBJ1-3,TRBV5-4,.,TGTGCCAGCAGCCGCTCTGATGGCGGGGGCACTGGAAACACCATATATTTT,CASSRSDGGGTGNTIYF
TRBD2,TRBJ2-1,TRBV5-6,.,TGTGCCAGCAGCAAACTAGCGGGAGGGAACAATGAGCAGTTCTTC,CASSKLAGGNNEQFF
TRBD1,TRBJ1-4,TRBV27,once,TGTGCCAGCGCGACAGGGGCCCTGAATGAAAAACTGTTTTTT,CASATGALNEKLFF